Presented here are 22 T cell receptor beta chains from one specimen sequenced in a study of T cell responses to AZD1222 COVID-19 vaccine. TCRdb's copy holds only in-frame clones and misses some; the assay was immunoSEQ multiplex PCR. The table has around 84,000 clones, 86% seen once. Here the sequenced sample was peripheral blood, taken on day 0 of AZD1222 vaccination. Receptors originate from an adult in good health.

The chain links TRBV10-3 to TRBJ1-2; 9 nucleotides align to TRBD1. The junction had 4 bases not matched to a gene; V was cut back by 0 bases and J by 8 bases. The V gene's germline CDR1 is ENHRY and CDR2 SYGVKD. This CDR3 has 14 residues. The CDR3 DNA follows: TGTGCCATCAGTGAGTCGGGACAGGGTACGGGCTACACCTTC. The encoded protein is CAISESGQGTGYTF.

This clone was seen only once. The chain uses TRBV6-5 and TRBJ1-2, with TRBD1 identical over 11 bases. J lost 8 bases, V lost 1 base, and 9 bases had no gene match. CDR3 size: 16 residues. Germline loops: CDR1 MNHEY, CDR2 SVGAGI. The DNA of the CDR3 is TGTGCCAGCAGTTACTACCTAGATCGGACAGGGGGCGGCTACACCTTC. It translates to CASSYYLDRTGGGYTF.

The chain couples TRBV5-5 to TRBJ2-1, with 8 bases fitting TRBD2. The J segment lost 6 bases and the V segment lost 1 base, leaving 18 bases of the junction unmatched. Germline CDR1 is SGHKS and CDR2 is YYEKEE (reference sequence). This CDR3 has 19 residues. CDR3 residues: CASSLLVQGLDWVGNEQFF. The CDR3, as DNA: TGTGCCAGCAGCTTGTTGGTACAGGGACTAGATTGGGTTGGCAATGAGCAGTTCTTC.

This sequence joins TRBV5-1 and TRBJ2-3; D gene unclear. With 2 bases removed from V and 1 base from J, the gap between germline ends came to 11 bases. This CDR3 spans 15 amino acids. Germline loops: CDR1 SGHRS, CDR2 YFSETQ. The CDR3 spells CASSLRGVGTDTQYF. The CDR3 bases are TGCGCCAGCAGCTTACGTGGGGTCGGCACAGATACGCAGTATTTT.

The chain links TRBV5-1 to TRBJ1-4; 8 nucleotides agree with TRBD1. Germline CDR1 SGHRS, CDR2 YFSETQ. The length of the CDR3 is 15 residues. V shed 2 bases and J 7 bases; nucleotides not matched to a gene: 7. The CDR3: CASSFTGGRGEKLFF. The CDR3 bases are TGCGCCAGCAGCTTCACAGGGGGTAGGGGTGAAAAACTGTTTTTT.

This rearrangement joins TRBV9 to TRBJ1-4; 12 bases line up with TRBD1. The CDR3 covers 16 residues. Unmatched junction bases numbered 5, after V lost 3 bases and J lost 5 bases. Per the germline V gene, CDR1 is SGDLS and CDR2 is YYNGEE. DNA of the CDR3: TGTGCCAGCAGCGCCTCCGGGACAGGGGGCAATGAAAAACTGTTTTTT. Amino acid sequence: CASSASGTGGNEKLFF.

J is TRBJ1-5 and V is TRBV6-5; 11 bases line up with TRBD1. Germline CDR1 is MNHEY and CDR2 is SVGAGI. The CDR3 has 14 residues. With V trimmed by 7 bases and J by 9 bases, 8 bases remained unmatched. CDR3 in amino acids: CASIGQGAARPQHF. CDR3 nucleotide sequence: TGTGCCAGCATCGGACAGGGGGCCGCTAGGCCCCAGCATTTT.

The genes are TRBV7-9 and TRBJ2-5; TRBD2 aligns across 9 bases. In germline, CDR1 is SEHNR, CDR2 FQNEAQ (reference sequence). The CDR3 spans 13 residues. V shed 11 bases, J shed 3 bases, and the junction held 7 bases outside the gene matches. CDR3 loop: CAVQGLAKETQYF. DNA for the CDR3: TGTGCCGTCCAGGGACTAGCCAAAGAGACCCAGTACTTC.

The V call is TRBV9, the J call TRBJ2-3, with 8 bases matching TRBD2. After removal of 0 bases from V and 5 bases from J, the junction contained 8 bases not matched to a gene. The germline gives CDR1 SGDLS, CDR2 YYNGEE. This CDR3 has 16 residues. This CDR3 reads CASSVADAGGLDTQYF. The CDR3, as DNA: TGTGCCAGCAGCGTAGCGGACGCGGGAGGTTTAGATACGCAGTATTTT.

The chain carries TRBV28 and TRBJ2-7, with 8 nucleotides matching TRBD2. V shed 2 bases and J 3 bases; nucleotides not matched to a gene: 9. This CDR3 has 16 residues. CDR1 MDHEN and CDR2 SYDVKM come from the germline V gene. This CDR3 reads CASSLGGGTSSYEQYF. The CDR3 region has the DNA TGTGCCAGCAGTTTAGGGGGTGGGACTAGTAGCTACGAGCAGTACTTC.

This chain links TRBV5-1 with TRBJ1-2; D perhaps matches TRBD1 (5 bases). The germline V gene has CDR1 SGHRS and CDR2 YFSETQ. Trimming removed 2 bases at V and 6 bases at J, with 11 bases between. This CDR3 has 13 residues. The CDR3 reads CASSFRTGHGYTF. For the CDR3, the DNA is TGCGCCAGCAGCTTTCGAACGGGGCATGGCTACACCTTC.

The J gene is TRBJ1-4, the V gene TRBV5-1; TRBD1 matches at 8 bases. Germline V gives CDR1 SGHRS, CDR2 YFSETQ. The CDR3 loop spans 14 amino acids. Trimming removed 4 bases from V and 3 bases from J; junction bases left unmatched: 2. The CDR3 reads CASSPQGANEKLFF. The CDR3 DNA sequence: TGCGCCAGCAGCCCACAGGGGGCTAATGAAAAACTGTTTTTT.

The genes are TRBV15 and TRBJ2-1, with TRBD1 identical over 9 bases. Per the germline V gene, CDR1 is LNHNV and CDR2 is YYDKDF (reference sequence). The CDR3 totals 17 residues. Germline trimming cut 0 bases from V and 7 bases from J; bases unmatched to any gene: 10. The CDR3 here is CATSRDPPGTGRNEQFF. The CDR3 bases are TGTGCCACCAGCAGAGATCCCCCCGGGACAGGGCGAAATGAGCAGTTCTTC.

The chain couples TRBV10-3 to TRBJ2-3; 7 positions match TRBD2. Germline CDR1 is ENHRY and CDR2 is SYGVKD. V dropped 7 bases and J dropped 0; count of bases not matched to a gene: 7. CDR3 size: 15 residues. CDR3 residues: CAITRTSVSTDTQYF. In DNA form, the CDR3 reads TGTGCCATCACGAGGACTAGTGTTAGCACAGATACGCAGTATTTT.

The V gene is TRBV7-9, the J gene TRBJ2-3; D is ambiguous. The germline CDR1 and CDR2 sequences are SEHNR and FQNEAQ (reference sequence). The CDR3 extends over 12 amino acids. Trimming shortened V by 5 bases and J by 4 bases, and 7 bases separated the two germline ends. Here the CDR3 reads CASSQLADTQYF. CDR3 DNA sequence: TGTGCCAGCAGCCAGTTGGCAGATACGCAGTATTTT.

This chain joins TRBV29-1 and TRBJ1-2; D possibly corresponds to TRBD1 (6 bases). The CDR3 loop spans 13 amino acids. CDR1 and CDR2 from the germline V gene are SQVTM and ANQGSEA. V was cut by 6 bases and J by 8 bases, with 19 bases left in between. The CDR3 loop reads CSVERGRLGGYTF. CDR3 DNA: TGCAGCGTCGAACGGGGGCGACTGGGGGGCTACACCTTC.

DNA for the CDR3: TGCAGCGTTGTGGGGCAGGGAGATCAGCCCCAGCATTTT. This codes for CSVVGQGDQPQHF. The rearrangement links TRBV29-1 to TRBJ1-5, with TRBD1 as a possible D gene (5 bases). V was shortened by 4 bases and J by 5 bases, with 12 bases between the two germline ends. The CDR3 is 13 residues long. Germline CDR1 is SQVTM and CDR2 is ANQGSEA.

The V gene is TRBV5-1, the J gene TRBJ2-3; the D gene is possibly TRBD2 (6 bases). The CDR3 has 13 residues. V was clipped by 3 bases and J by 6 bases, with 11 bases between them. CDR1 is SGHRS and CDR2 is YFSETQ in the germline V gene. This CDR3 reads CASSSSGVDTQYF. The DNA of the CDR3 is TGCGCCAGCAGCTCCTCGGGGGTGGATACGCAGTATTTT. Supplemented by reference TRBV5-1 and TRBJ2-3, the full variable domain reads KAGVTQTPRYLIKTRGQQVTLSCSPISGHRSVSWYQQTPGQGLQFLFEYFSETQRNKGNFPGRFSGRQFSNSRSEMNVSTLELGDSALYLCASSSSGVDTQYFGPGTRLTVL.

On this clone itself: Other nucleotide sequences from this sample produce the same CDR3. In DNA, the CDR3 is TGTGCCAGCAGTGATTGGAGCTCTGGGGCCAACGTCCTGACTTTC. Translating gives CASSDWSSGANVLTF. J is TRBJ2-6 and V is TRBV2; D not certain. Per germline, CDR1 SNHLY and CDR2 FYNNEI. V was clipped by 3 bases and J by 0 bases, with 6 bases between them. This CDR3 comprises 15 residues.

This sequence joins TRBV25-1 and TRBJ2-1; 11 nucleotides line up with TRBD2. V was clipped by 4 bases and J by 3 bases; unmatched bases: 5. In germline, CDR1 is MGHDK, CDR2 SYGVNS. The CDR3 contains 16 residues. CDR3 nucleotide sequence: TGTGCCAGCAGTGTTCTAGCGGGGGGCCTCTACAATGAGCAGTTCTTC. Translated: CASSVLAGGLYNEQFF. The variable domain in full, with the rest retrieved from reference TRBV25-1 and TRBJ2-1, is EADIYQTPRYLVIGTGKKITLECSQTMGHDKMYWYQQDPGMELHLIHYSYGVNSTEKGDLSSESTVSRIRTEHFPLTLESARPSHTSQYLCASSVLAGGLYNEQFFGPGTRLTVL.

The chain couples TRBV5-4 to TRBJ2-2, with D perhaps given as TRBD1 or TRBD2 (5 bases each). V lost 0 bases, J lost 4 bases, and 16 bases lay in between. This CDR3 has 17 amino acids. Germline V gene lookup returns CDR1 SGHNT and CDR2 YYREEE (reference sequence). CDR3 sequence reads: CASSLGGGIAITGELFF. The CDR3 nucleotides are TGTGCCAGCAGCTTGGGTGGGGGAATAGCGATCACCGGGGAGCTGTTTTTT.

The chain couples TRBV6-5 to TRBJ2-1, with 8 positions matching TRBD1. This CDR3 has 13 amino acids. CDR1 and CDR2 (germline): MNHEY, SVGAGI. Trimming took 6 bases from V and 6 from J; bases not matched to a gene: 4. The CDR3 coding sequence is TGTGCCAGCAGGCAACAGGGGGGCAATGAGCAGTTCTTC. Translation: CASRQQGGNEQFF.